What follows are 3 T cell receptor beta chains derived from one specimen sequenced in a study of shared clonotypes between healthy human individuals. Sequencing used immunoSEQ multiplex PCR; TCRdb keeps in-frame clones, though not all of them. The data show roughly 2.2 million clones, with 85% to 95% seen just once and around 0.35% held by the top ten. Sequenced sample: naive CD4+ T cells from PBMCs. Subset noted: CD45RA+ positively selected. These receptors came from a man aged 18 to 30 in good health. Some clones in this sample may be carry-over from other donors' samples.

This sequence joins TRBV19 and TRBJ1-4, with D unclear. The CDR3 runs to 14 residues. Deletions cut 3 bases from V and 7 bases from J, with 12 bases between. The germline V gene encodes CDR1 LNHDA and CDR2 SQIVND (reference sequence). The CDR3 nucleotides are TGTGCCAGTAGTATTTCCATGGGTGGTGAAAAACTGTTTTTT. Translation: CASSISMGGEKLFF.

The chain has TRBV4-1 and TRBJ2-6; a possible D gene is TRBD1 (5 bases). This CDR3 region has 16 residues. V lost 2 bases, J lost 2 bases, and 10 bases lay in between. Germline CDR1 reads MGHRA; CDR2 reads YSYEKL. The CDR3 DNA reads as TGCGCCAGCAGCCAACAGGGTTCTCCTGGGGCCAACGTCCTGACTTTC. Translating gives CASSQQGSPGANVLTF.

V is TRBV28 and J is TRBJ2-1; D unclear. V lost 4 bases, J lost 0 bases, and 13 bases lay in between. Germline loops: CDR1 MDHEN, CDR2 SYDVKM. The CDR3 length is 16 residues. The CDR3 DNA follows: TGTGCCAGCAGTTCCCTCGCAGCCGACTCCTACAATGAGCAGTTCTTC. Its translation: CASSSLAADSYNEQFF.